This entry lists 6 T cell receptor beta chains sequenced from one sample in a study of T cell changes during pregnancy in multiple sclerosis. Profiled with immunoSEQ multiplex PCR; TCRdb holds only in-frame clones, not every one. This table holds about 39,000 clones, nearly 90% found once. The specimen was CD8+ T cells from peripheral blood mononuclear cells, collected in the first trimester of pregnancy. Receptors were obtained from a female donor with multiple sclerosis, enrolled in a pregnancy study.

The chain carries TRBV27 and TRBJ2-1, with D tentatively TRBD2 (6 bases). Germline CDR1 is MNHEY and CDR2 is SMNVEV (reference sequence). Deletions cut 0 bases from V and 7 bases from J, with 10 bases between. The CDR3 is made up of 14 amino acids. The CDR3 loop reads CASSLSGGRNEQFF. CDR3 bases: TGTGCCAGCAGTTTATCGGGGGGACGAAATGAGCAGTTCTTC.

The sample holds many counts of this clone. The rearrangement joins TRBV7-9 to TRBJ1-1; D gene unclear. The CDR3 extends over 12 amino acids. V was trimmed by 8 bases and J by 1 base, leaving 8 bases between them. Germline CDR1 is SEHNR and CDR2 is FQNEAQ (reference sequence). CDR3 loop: CASGRENTEAFF. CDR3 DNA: TGTGCCAGCGGTCGGGAGAACACTGAAGCTTTCTTT.

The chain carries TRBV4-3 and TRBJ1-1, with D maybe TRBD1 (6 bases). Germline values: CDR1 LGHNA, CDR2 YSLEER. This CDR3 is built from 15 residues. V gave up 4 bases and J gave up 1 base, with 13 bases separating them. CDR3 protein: CASSRTGLGNTEAFF. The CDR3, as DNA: TGCGCCAGCAGCCGCACAGGGTTGGGGAACACTGAAGCTTTCTTT.

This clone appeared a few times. In DNA form, the CDR3 reads TGTGCCACCAGCAGAGATAGCGGGGGCAGCTACGAGCAGTACTTC. This codes for CATSRDSGGSYEQYF. The V call is TRBV15, the J call TRBJ2-7; 9 bases agree with TRBD2. The CDR3 runs 15 residues. In germline, CDR1 is LNHNV, CDR2 YYDKDF (reference sequence). V shed 0 bases and J 3 bases; nucleotides not matched to a gene: 3.

The CDR3 DNA is TGTGCCAGCAGCCAAGCTGTCAATCAGCCCCAGCATTTT. Amino acid sequence: CASSQAVNQPQHF. V and J are TRBV4-2 and TRBJ1-5; no reliable D call. V lost 1 base, J lost 3 bases, and 4 bases lay in between. The CDR3 is made up of 13 amino acids. In germline, CDR1 is LGHNA, CDR2 YNFKEQ.

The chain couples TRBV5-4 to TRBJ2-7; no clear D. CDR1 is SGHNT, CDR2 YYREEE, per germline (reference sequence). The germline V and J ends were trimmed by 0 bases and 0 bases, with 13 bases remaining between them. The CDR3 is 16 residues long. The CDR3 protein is CASSLGAGTSSYEQYF. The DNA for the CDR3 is TGTGCCAGCAGCTTGGGGGCCGGTACAAGCTCCTACGAGCAGTACTTC.